The 12 T cell receptor beta chains listed next were all sequenced from one sample in a study of long-term antiretroviral therapy in people with HIV. Sequencing relied on immunoSEQ assay v3.0, run at survey level. Data came from immunoSEQ multiplex PCR; TCRdb stores just in-frame clones and leaves some out. The sample comprises more than 15,000 clones, over 70% of which are singletons, and roughly 8.8% rests with the top ten. Material: unsorted PBMCs, obtained 0.5 years before starting antiretroviral therapy. Source of these receptors: a man aged 18 to 35 with HIV.

The chain carries TRBV5-4 and TRBJ2-3; D gene unclear. Per the germline V gene, CDR1 is SGHNT and CDR2 is YYREEE (reference sequence). Trimming left V 4 bases short and J 0 bases short, with 21 bases between. The CDR3 covers 18 residues. In DNA form, the CDR3 reads TGTGCCAGCAGCACACCAGAAACAGCTACGCCGAGCACAGATACGCAGTATTTT. It codes for CASSTPETATPSTDTQYF.

For this clone: Because the CDR3 is missing its conserved closing phenylalanine or tryptophan, this is likely a read error. The chain has TRBV9 and TRBJ1-2, with TRBD1 as a possible D gene (5 bases). The CDR3 has 12 amino acids. V gave up 0 bases and J gave up 6 bases, with 6 bases separating them. The germline V gene has CDR1 SGDLS and CDR2 YYNGEE. CDR3 region: CASSVVGDGYTL. CDR3 in DNA: TGTGCCAGCAGCGTAGTAGGGGATGGCTACACCCTC.

The J gene is TRBJ1-3, the V gene TRBV2; D remains ambiguous. The CDR3 contains 15 residues. Germline CDR1 is SNHLY and CDR2 is FYNNEI. V dropped 3 bases and J dropped 0 bases, with 9 bases sitting between them. CDR3 sequence: CASSDYGSSGNTIYF. The DNA for the CDR3 is TGTGCCAGCAGTGATTACGGGAGCTCTGGAAACACCATATATTTT.

The chain recombines TRBV6-5 with TRBJ2-7; D unclear. Germline assignment: CDR1 MNHEY and CDR2 SVGAGI. CDR3 size: 14 residues. The V and J ends lost 2 bases and 2 bases respectively, with 10 bases between them. For the CDR3, the DNA is TGTGCCAGCAGTTACGGCCGTCTCGCCTACGAGCAGTACTTC. Its translation: CASSYGRLAYEQYF.

This chain links TRBV10-2 with TRBJ2-3; D is perhaps TRBD1 (6 bases). Per germline, CDR1 WSHSY and CDR2 SAAADI. There are 16 residues in the CDR3. Trimming took 5 bases from V and 3 from J, leaving 18 bases between them. CDR3 amino acids: CASSPRDTGRTDTQYF. The CDR3, as DNA: TGCGCCAGCAGTCCCCGGGACACCGGGCGGACAGATACGCAGTATTTT.

The chain has TRBV2 and TRBJ2-2; possible D gene TRBD1, 6 bases. Germline V CDR1 and CDR2: SNHLY, FYNNEI. The CDR3 runs to 13 residues. V was trimmed by 6 bases and J by 7 bases, leaving 12 bases between them. CDR3 amino acids: CASSSGVGGELFF. CDR3 coding DNA: TGTGCCAGCAGCTCAGGGGTCGGCGGGGAGCTGTTTTTT.

The chain carries TRBV6-5 and TRBJ1-2; the match to TRBD1 covers 10 bases. With V trimmed by 10 bases and J by 2 bases, 4 bases remained unmatched. The CDR3 length is 13 residues. Germline CDR1 and CDR2: MNHEY and SVGAGI. CDR3 sequence reads: CATRTGGNYGYTF. CDR3 sequence (DNA): TGTGCCACCCGGACAGGGGGGAACTATGGCTACACCTTC.

The V call is TRBV7-9, the J call TRBJ1-2; no clear D. CDR3 length: 12 residues. Trimming cost V 6 bases and J 8 bases, with 13 bases left between them. The germline V gene encodes CDR1 SEHNR and CDR2 FQNEAQ (reference sequence). Here the CDR3 DNA reads TGTGCCAGCAGACTATTTTCAGACGGCTACACCTTC. Translating gives CASRLFSDGYTF.

J is TRBJ2-7 and V is TRBV5-6, with a weak D call TRBD2 (6 bases). This CDR3 has 14 residues. In germline, CDR1 is SGHDT, CDR2 YYEEEE. Deletions cut 0 bases from V and 3 bases from J, with 10 bases between. Here the CDR3 reads CASSLGPGDYEQYF. CDR3 sequence (DNA): TGTGCCAGCAGCTTGGGTCCGGGAGACTACGAGCAGTACTTC.

This clone was detected only once. The CDR3 reads CASSLVGGLGEQYF. CDR3 sequence (DNA): TGTGCCAGCAGCTTAGTAGGGGGGCTCGGCGAGCAGTACTTC. V is TRBV11-2 and J is TRBJ2-7; perhaps D is TRBD1 or TRBD2 (6 bases each). The CDR3 covers 14 residues. Per the germline V gene, CDR1 is SGHAT and CDR2 is FQNNGV. Trimming took off 1 base at V and 6 bases at J, with 13 bases between the two ends.

The V and J genes are TRBV5-1 and TRBJ1-1; D call uncertain. The CDR3 consists of 14 residues. Germline V gives CDR1 SGHRS, CDR2 YFSETQ. The germline V and J ends were trimmed by 0 bases and 5 bases, with 11 bases remaining between them. The CDR3 sequence: CASSLVSDGTEAFF. The CDR3 nucleotides are TGCGCCAGCAGCTTGGTATCAGATGGGACTGAAGCTTTCTTT.

The rearrangement joins TRBV11-3 to TRBJ2-5; TRBD2 is a possible D gene (7 bases). Trimming pared 0 bases from V and 4 bases from J, leaving 12 bases between. The CDR3 consists of 15 residues. Germline V lookup: CDR1 SGHNT, CDR2 YENEEA. In DNA, the CDR3 is TGTGCCAGCAGCTTAGAGGCGGGGGCGGGAGAGACCCAGTACTTC. Residues: CASSLEAGAGETQYF.